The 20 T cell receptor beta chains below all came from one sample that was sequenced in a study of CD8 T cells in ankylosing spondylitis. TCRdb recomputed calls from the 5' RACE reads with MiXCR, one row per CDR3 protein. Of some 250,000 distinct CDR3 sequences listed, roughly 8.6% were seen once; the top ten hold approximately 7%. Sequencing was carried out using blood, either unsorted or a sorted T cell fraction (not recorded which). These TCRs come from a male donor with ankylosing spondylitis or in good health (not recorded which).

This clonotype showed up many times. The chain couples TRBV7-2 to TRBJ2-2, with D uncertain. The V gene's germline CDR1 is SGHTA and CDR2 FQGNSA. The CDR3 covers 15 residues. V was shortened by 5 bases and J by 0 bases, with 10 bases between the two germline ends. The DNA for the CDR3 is TGTGCCAGCAGCACACTATTTTCGAACACCGGGGAGCTGTTTTTT. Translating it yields CASSTLFSNTGELFF.

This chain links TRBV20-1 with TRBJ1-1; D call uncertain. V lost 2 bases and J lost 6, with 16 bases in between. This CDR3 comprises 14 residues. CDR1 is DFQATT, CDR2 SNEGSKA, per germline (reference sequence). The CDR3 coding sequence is TGCAGTGCTAGACCTGGGCCGGCGTACGCTGAAGCTTTCTTT. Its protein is CSARPGPAYAEAFF.

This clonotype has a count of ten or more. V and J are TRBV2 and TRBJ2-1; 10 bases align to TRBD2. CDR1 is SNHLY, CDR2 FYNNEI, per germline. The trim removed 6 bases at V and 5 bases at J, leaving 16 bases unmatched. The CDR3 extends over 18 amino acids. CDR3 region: CASSKKLPGLAIDNEQFF. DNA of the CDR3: TGTGCCAGCAGCAAAAAACTACCGGGACTAGCGATCGACAATGAGCAGTTCTTC.

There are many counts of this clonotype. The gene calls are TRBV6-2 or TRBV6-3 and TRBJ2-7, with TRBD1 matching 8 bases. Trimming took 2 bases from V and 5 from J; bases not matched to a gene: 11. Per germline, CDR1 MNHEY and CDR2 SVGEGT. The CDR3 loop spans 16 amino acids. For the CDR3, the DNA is TGTGCCAGCAGTTACGAAATCGCGACAGGGGAGGACGAGCAGTACTTC. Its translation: CASSYEIATGEDEQYF.

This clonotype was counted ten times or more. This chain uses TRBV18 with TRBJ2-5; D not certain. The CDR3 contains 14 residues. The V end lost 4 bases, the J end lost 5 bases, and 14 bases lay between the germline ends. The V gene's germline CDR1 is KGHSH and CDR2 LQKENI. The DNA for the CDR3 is TGTGCCAGCTCACTCCCGGTCCCCGAGGAGACCCAGTACTTC. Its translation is CASSLPVPEETQYF.

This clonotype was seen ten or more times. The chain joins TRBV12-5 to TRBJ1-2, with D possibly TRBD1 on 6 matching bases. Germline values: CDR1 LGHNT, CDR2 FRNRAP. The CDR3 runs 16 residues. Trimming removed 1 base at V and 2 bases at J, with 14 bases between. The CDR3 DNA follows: TGTGCTAGTGGTTTGGCACAGAACAGGGCGAACTATGGCTACACCTTC. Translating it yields CASGLAQNRANYGYTF.

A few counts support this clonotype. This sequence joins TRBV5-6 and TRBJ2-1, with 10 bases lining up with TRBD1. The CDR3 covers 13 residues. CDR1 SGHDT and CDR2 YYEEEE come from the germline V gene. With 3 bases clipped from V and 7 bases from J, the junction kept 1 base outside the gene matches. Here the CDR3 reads CASSWGQGNEQFF. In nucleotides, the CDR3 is TGTGCCAGCAGCTGGGGACAGGGGAATGAGCAGTTCTTC. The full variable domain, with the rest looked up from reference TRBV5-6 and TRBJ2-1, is DAGVTQSPTHLIKTRGQQVTLRCSPKSGHDTVSWYQQALGQGPQFIFQYYEEEERQRGNFPDRFSGHQFPNYSSELNVNALLLGDSALYLCASSWGQGNEQFFGPGTRLTVL.

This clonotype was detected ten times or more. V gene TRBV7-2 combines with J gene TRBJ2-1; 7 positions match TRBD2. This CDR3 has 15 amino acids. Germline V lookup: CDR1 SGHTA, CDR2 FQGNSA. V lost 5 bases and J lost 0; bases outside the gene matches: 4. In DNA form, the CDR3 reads TGTGCCAGCAGCCCTTGGACTAGCTCCTACAATGAGCAGTTCTTC. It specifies CASSPWTSSYNEQFF.

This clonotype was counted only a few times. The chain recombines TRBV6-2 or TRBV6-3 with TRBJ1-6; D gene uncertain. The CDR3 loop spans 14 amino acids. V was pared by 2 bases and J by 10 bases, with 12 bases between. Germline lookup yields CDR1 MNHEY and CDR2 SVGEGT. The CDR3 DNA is TGTGCCAGCAGTTACGGGATAGGAGGATCACCCCTCCACTTT. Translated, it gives CASSYGIGGSPLHF.

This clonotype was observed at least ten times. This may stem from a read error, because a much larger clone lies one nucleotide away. CDR3 sequence (DNA): TGTGCCAGCAGCGTAGAGGCGAACACTGAAGCTTTCTTT. Amino acids: CASSVEANTEAFF. V gene TRBV9 combines with J gene TRBJ1-1; D is ambiguous. The CDR3 is 13 amino acids. V was pared by 0 bases and J by 1 base, with 4 bases between. Germline loops: CDR1 SGDLS, CDR2 YYNGEE.

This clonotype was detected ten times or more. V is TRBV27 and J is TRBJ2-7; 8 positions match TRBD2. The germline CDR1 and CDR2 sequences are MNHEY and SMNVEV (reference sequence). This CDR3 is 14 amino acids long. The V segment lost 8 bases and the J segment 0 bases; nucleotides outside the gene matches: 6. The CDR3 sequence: CASGRREVSYEQYF. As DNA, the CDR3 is TGTGCCAGCGGGAGGCGGGAGGTCTCCTACGAGCAGTACTTC.

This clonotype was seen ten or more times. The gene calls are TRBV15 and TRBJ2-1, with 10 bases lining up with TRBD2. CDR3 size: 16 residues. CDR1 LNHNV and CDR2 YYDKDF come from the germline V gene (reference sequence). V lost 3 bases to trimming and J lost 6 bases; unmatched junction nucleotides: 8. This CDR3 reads CATSSYLTSGLNEQFF. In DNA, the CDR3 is TGTGCCACCAGCAGCTACTTGACTAGCGGGCTCAATGAGCAGTTCTTC.

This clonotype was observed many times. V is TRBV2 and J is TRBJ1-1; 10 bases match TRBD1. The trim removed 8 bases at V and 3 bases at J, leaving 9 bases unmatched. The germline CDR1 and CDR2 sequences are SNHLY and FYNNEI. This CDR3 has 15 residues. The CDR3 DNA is TGTGCCAGCTCCCGTGGACAGGGGGGGTACACTGAAGCTTTCTTT. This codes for CASSRGQGGYTEAFF.

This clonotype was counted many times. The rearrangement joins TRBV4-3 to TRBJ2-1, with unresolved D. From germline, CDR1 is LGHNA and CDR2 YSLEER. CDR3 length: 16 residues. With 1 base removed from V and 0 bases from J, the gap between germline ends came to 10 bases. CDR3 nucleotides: TGCGCCAGCAGCCAAGCTCAACCGAGCTCCTACAATGAGCAGTTCTTC. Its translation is CASSQAQPSSYNEQFF.

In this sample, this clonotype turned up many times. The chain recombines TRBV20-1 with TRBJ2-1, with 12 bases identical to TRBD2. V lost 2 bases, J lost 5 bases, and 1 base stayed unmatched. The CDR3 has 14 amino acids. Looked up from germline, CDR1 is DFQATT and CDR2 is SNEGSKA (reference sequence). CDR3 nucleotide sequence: TGCAGTGCTAGACGGACTAGCGGGGACAATGAGCAGTTCTTC. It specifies CSARRTSGDNEQFF.

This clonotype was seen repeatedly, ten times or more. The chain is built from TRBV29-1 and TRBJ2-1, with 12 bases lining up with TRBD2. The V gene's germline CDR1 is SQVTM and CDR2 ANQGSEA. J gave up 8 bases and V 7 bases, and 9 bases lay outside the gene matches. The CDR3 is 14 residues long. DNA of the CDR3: TGCAGCGCTGTGACTAGCGGGAGAATATATGAGCAGTTCTTC. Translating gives CSAVTSGRIYEQFF.

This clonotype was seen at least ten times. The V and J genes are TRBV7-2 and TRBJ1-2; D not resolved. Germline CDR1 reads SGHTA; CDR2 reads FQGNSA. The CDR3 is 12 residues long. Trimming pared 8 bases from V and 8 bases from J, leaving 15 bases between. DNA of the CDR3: TGTGCCAGCCTTGTCCAGGCCGGGGGCTACACCTTC. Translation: CASLVQAGGYTF.

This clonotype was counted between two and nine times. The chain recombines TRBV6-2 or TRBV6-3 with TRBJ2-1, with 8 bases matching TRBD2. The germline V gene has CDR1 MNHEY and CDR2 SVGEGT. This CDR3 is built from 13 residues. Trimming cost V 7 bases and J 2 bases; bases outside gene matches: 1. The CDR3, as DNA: TGTGCCAGCACCGGGAGGGCCTACAATGAGCAGTTCTTC. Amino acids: CASTGRAYNEQFF.

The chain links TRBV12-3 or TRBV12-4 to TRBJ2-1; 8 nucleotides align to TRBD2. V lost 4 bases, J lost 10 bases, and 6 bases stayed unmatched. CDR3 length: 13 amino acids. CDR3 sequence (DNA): TGTGCCAGCAGTTCGGGACTAGGACGCGAGCAGTTCTTC. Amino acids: CASSSGLGREQFF.

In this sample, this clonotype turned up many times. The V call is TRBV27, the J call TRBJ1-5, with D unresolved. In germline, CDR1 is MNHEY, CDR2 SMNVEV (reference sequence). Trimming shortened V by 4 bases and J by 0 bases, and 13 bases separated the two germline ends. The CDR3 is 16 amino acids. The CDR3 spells CASSSGAPHSNQPQHF. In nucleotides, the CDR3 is TGTGCCAGCAGTTCGGGCGCCCCCCATAGCAATCAGCCCCAGCATTTT.